The TCR beta chain under discussion was sequenced for a study of sequential checkpoint blockade in melanoma. Background on the study: First-line arms were nivolumab then ipilimumab, or the reverse, randomized 1:1. Both treatment sequences were followed by maintenance nivolumab.

Sequencing used immunoSEQ multiplex PCR; TCRdb keeps in-frame clones, though not all of them. The sample comprises about 13,000 clones, 60% to 80% of which are singletons, and about 47% rests with the top ten. V lost 4 bases, J lost 4 bases, and 7 bases stayed unmatched. Germline-derived CDR1 and CDR2 are LGHNA and YSLEER. The CDR3 has 15 amino acids. The treatment is: randomized to nivolumab then ipilimumab (arm A) or the reverse (arm B). DNA-damaging chemotherapy had not been given to any patient beforehand. Sorted cells were live CD3+CD8+, lacking CD19 and CD56, from PBMCs. This clone was recorded only once.

The specimen comprised CD8+ T cells sorted from blood (inferred from file names), sampled from a patient given nivolumab and ipilimumab in sequence. The chain carries TRBV4-3 and TRBJ2-7; 10 bases fit TRBD2. This TCR derives from a human patient with melanoma. Some clones in this sample may be carry-over from other donors' samples. The CDR3 region is CASSPRAGGLYEQYF. CDR3 DNA: TGCGCCAGCAGCCCTCGAGCGGGGGGGCTTTACGAGCAGTACTTC.